What follows are 29 T cell receptor beta chains derived from one specimen sequenced in a study of identical twins. Via MiXCR, TCRdb re-called the 5' RACE reads, giving one row per CDR3 protein. The sample shows roughly 240,000 distinct CDR3 sequences, roughly 7% of them seen only once. This sample also belongs to another study, concerning yellow fever vaccine responses in identical twins.

Sequencing was done on a sample of memory (CD45RO+) T cells sorted from blood. These receptors came from a woman younger than 30 in good health.

This clonotype was observed once. The CDR3 region is CASSANRGRLYEQYV. CDR3 in DNA: TGTGCCAGCAGCGCTAACAGGGGGCGCCTCTACGAGCAGTACGTC. This chain links TRBV21-1 with TRBJ2-7; the table's D call TRBD1 went unverified against the DNA. TRBV21-1 is shown as a pseudogene. This CDR3 has 15 amino acids.

This clonotype has a count of ten or more. The gene calls are TRBV20-1 and TRBJ2-3; 11 nucleotides agree with TRBD2. From germline, CDR1 is DFQATT and CDR2 SNEGSKA (reference sequence). J lost 6 bases, V lost 3 bases, and 11 bases had no gene match. The CDR3 is 16 amino acids. CDR3: CSARDILAGEADTQYF. CDR3 nucleotides: TGCAGTGCTAGGGACATACTAGCGGGAGAGGCCGATACGCAGTATTTT.

The genes are TRBV20-1 and TRBJ2-6; 8 nucleotides match TRBD1. The ends lost 6 bases at V and 0 bases at J; junction bases unmatched: 7. The V gene's germline CDR1 is DFQATT and CDR2 SNEGSKA (reference sequence). CDR3 length equals 16 residues. CDR3 bases: TGCAGTGCAGCCGGGACAGGATACTCTGGGGCCAACGTCCTGACTTTC. Translation: CSAAGTGYSGANVLTF.

The rearrangement links TRBV29-1 to TRBJ1-2; D might be TRBD1 (5 bases). This CDR3 is built from 11 residues. Germline V lookup: CDR1 SQVTM, CDR2 ANQGSEA. The V gene lost 3 bases and the J gene lost 8 bases, with 10 bases spanning the gap. The CDR3 reads CSVDRALGYTF. CDR3 bases: TGCAGCGTTGACAGGGCATTAGGCTACACCTTC.

This chain uses TRBV3-1 with TRBJ2-1; D may be TRBD2 (6 bases). Germline V gene data show CDR1 as LGHDT and CDR2 as YNNKEL (reference sequence). V lost 1 base and J 5 bases, leaving 9 bases between the germline ends. The CDR3 extends over 14 amino acids. The CDR3 DNA reads as TGTGCCAGCAGCCAAGGGGACTTGAACAATGAGCAGTTCTTC. It is translated as CASSQGDLNNEQFF.

The chain employs TRBV20-1 and TRBJ2-2, with 10 bases that match TRBD2. The V gene's germline CDR1 is DFQATT and CDR2 SNEGSKA (reference sequence). The CDR3 covers 14 residues. J lost 7 bases, V lost 3 bases, and 5 bases had no gene match. CDR3: CSARASGRGGELFF. DNA of the CDR3: TGCAGTGCTAGGGCTAGCGGGAGAGGCGGGGAGCTGTTTTTT.

This clonotype has only a few counts. J is TRBJ2-5 and V is TRBV28; 9 nucleotides match TRBD1. This CDR3 has 14 amino acids. Per the germline V gene, CDR1 is MDHEN and CDR2 is SYDVKM. V was clipped by 6 bases and J by 4 bases; unmatched bases: 6. The CDR3 here is CASRTGGAGETQYF. In DNA, the CDR3 is TGTGCCAGCAGAACAGGGGGCGCAGGAGAGACCCAGTACTTC.

V gene TRBV12-3 or TRBV12-4 combines with J gene TRBJ2-3; no definite D call. V was shortened by 2 bases and J by 6 bases, with 18 bases between the two germline ends. CDR3 length: 16 amino acids. DNA for the CDR3: TGTGCCAGCAGTTTAAAGTTCCGAGCCGGTCGGGATACGCAGTATTTT. It yields the protein CASSLKFRAGRDTQYF.

This clonotype has only a few counts. V usage is TRBV20-1 and J usage is TRBJ2-1; TRBD2 matches at 12 bases. Germline CDR1 DFQATT, CDR2 SNEGSKA (reference sequence). This CDR3 has 13 residues. The V gene end was trimmed by 2 bases and the J gene end by 10 bases; junction bases not matched to a gene: 3. Here the CDR3 reads CSARRLAGGEQFF. The CDR3 DNA is TGCAGTGCTAGAAGGCTAGCGGGAGGGGAGCAGTTCTTC.

This clonotype was found a few times. As DNA, the CDR3 is TGTGCCAGCAGCTTAGCGGGGCAGACGAACACCGGGGAGCTGTTTTTT. Residues: CASSLAGQTNTGELFF. V and J are TRBV11-2 and TRBJ2-2; D may match TRBD1 or TRBD2 (5 bases each). Deletions cut 1 base from V and 0 bases from J, with 9 bases between. Germline CDR1 and CDR2: SGHAT and FQNNGV. This CDR3 has 16 residues.

This clonotype has ten or more counts. V is TRBV3-1 and J is TRBJ1-4; D gene ambiguous. Germline CDR1 is LGHDT and CDR2 is YNNKEL (reference sequence). The germline V and J ends were trimmed by 3 bases and 8 bases, with 13 bases remaining between them. CDR3 size: 14 residues. The CDR3 region has the DNA TGTGCCAGCAGCCACCGGAGAGGGAGCGAAAAACTGTTTTTT. It is translated as CASSHRRGSEKLFF.

The sample holds many counts of this clonotype. V gene TRBV5-1 combines with J gene TRBJ1-1; a weak D match, TRBD1 (6 bases). CDR3 length equals 15 residues. Per the germline V gene, CDR1 is SGHRS and CDR2 is YFSETQ. The V and J ends lost 6 bases and 1 base respectively, with 16 bases between them. The CDR3 sequence: CASIKGPGQNTEAFF. CDR3 bases: TGCGCCAGCATTAAAGGTCCGGGACAGAACACTGAAGCTTTCTTT.

This clonotype has ten or more counts. The gene calls are TRBV3-1 and TRBJ2-4; no reliable D call. The CDR3 spans 13 residues. The V end lost 0 bases, the J end lost 10 bases, and 10 bases lay between the germline ends. The germline V gene encodes CDR1 LGHDT and CDR2 YNNKEL (reference sequence). This chain's CDR3 is CASSQERSGIQYF. The CDR3 bases are TGTGCCAGCAGCCAAGAACGTTCCGGGATTCAGTACTTC.

At least ten counts were recorded for this clonotype. The chain couples TRBV15 to TRBJ2-7; possible D gene TRBD1, 6 bases. This CDR3 has 16 amino acids. V was cut by 0 bases and J by 3 bases, with 15 bases left in between. Germline CDR1 and CDR2: LNHNV and YYDKDF (reference sequence). As DNA, the CDR3 is TGTGCCACCAGCAGAGACTTGACAGGAACCTTCTACGAGCAGTACTTC. Translation: CATSRDLTGTFYEQYF.

This chain uses TRBV2 with TRBJ2-5, with 9 bases identical to TRBD1. Germline values: CDR1 SNHLY, CDR2 FYNNEI. With 6 bases clipped from V and 3 bases from J, the junction kept 8 bases outside the gene matches. This CDR3 comprises 15 residues. The CDR3 loop reads CASRNQTGGKETQYF. CDR3 sequence (DNA): TGTGCCAGCAGAAACCAGACAGGGGGAAAAGAGACCCAGTACTTC.

This clonotype was seen many times. The chain combines TRBV5-1 with TRBJ1-2; weak D call: TRBD1 (5 bases). The CDR3 extends over 14 amino acids. V lost 2 bases to trimming and J lost 2 bases, with 10 bases between them. Germline V gene lookup returns CDR1 SGHRS and CDR2 YFSETQ. CDR3 sequence reads: CASSLSQANYGYTF. As DNA, the CDR3 is TGCGCCAGCAGCTTATCACAGGCCAACTATGGCTACACCTTC.

J is TRBJ2-7 and V is TRBV4-2; D is perhaps TRBD2 (6 bases). The CDR3 extends over 16 amino acids. Deletions cut 3 bases from V and 7 bases from J, with 22 bases between. From germline, CDR1 is LGHNA and CDR2 YNFKEQ. CDR3 sequence reads: CASSQDPESPGEEQYF. The CDR3 DNA is TGTGCCAGCAGCCAGGACCCCGAGTCCCCGGGGGAGGAGCAGTACTTC.

The sample holds many counts of this clonotype. The V gene is TRBV7-6, the J gene TRBJ2-7; weak D call: TRBD2 (7 bases). Trimming pared 6 bases from V and 2 bases from J, leaving 20 bases between. Germline V gives CDR1 SGHVS, CDR2 FNYEAQ. This CDR3 is built from 16 residues. The CDR3 loop is CASSSGLGGGPYEQYF. DNA for the CDR3: TGTGCCAGCAGTTCAGGATTGGGAGGGGGGCCCTACGAGCAGTACTTC.

This clonotype showed up just a few times. The chain uses TRBV7-3 and TRBJ2-1; the D gene is possibly TRBD2 (5 bases). Looked up from germline, CDR1 is SGHTA and CDR2 is FQGTGA. This CDR3 region has 17 residues. Between the trimmed V and J ends, which lost 4 bases and 13 bases, there was a span of 29 bases. The CDR3 region is CASSSYRGGASSRVQFF. The DNA of the CDR3 is TGTGCCAGCAGCTCCTACCGCGGTGGCGCTAGCAGTCGGGTACAGTTCTTC. Drawing the rest from reference TRBV7-3 and TRBJ2-1, the complete variable domain is GAGVSQTPSNKVTEKGKYVELRCDPISGHTALYWYRQSLGQGPEFLIYFQGTGAADDSGLPNDRFFAVRPEGSVSTLKIQRTERGDSAVYLCASSSYRGGASSRVQFFGPGTRLTVL.

Only a few counts were recorded for this clonotype. One end of the junction does not line up with germline, which may come from a read error. The chain combines TRBV20-1 with TRBJ2-3; 11 nucleotides match TRBD2. The CDR3 extends over 19 amino acids. The germline gives CDR1 DFQATT, CDR2 SNEGSKA (reference sequence). The CDR3: CSAREIAGGTSVEPDTQYF. CDR3 nucleotide sequence: TGCAGTGCCAGAGAGATAGCGGGGGGGACCTCGGTTGAACCAGATACGCAGTATTTT.

The chain carries TRBV7-2 and TRBJ2-5; TRBD2 is a possible D gene (6 bases). The CDR3 extends over 15 amino acids. Germline CDR1 is SGHTA and CDR2 is FQGNSA. V lost 1 base, J lost 2 bases, and 11 bases lay in between. The CDR3 nucleotides are TGTGCCAGCAGCTTAGTTGCGGGGAGTCAAGAGACCCAGTACTTC. Amino acids: CASSLVAGSQETQYF.

The rearrangement uses TRBV10-3 and TRBJ2-2; 10 bases align to TRBD1. J was trimmed by 3 bases and V by 8 bases; bases with no gene match: 6. CDR1 and CDR2 (germline): ENHRY, SYGVKD. The CDR3 totals 15 residues. The DNA for the CDR3 is TGTGCCATCTCCTCCGGGACAGGGGACACCGGGGAGCTGTTTTTT. Translation: CAISSGTGDTGELFF.

This clonotype was observed many times. V is TRBV7-2 and J is TRBJ2-3, with 10 bases aligning to TRBD2. This CDR3 region has 16 residues. J gave up 5 bases and V 1 base, and 6 bases lay outside the gene matches. The germline CDR1 and CDR2 sequences are SGHTA and FQGNSA. The CDR3 nucleotides are TGTGCCAGCAGCTTAGTTCTGGCTAGCGGGAGAGATACGCAGTATTTT. Encoded protein: CASSLVLASGRDTQYF.

The V gene is TRBV6-1, the J gene TRBJ2-5; D is ambiguous. CDR3 length: 14 residues. Between the trimmed V and J ends, which lost 6 bases and 2 bases, there was a span of 13 bases. In germline, CDR1 is MNHNS, CDR2 SASEGT. In DNA, the CDR3 is TGTGCCAGCAGGGAACACGGAGCTCAAGAGACCCAGTACTTC. The encoded protein is CASREHGAQETQYF.

This clonotype was detected once. The gene calls are TRBV14 and TRBJ1-2; D gene ambiguous. CDR3 length equals 13 residues. Trimming stripped 1 base from V and 4 bases from J, with 7 bases between. Germline V gene lookup returns CDR1 SGHDN and CDR2 FVKESK. The DNA of the CDR3 is TGTGCCAGCAGCCAAGGATCGGCCTATGGCTACACCTTC. It translates to CASSQGSAYGYTF.

The chain carries TRBV10-3 and TRBJ1-2; unclear D gene. V was clipped by 3 bases and J by 8 bases, with 7 bases between them. Germline values: CDR1 ENHRY, CDR2 SYGVKD. The CDR3 length is 11 residues. Here the CDR3 DNA reads TGTGCCATCAGTGATCGATGGGGCTACACCTTC. Translated: CAISDRWGYTF.

The rearrangement links TRBV5-6 to TRBJ2-7, with D possibly matching TRBD1 (5 bases). V was pared by 0 bases and J by 2 bases, with 15 bases between. This CDR3 spans 16 amino acids. Germline V gene sequence: CDR1 SGHDT, CDR2 YYEEEE. For the CDR3, the DNA is TGTGCCAGCAGCTTGGGAGCGTATGACAGACCCTACGAGCAGTACTTC. Translation gives CASSLGAYDRPYEQYF.

This clonotype was found a few times. The V and J genes are TRBV7-2 and TRBJ2-1; 9 bases align to TRBD2. Per germline, CDR1 SGHTA and CDR2 FQGNSA. Germline trimming cut 3 bases from V and 10 bases from J; bases unmatched to any gene: 4. This CDR3 is built from 13 residues. DNA for the CDR3: TGTGCCAGCAGCTTTGCGGGGGGGCAGGAGCAGTTCTTC. Translation gives CASSFAGGQEQFF.

The table lists this clonotype with many counts. J is TRBJ2-7 and V is TRBV29-1, with 9 positions matching TRBD2. The trim removed 3 bases at V and 5 bases at J, leaving 5 bases unmatched. This CDR3 spans 13 amino acids. CDR1 is SQVTM and CDR2 is ANQGSEA in the germline V gene. The chain's CDR3 is CSVDGLARNEQYF. The CDR3 DNA is TGCAGCGTTGATGGACTAGCGAGGAACGAGCAGTACTTC.